This note documents a single T cell receptor (beta chain) sequence. Under the authors' procedure: Amplification with reference gene primers provided the estimates of nucleated cell counts. Generated by immunoSEQ multiplex PCR, the TCRdb table keeps only in-frame clones and is missing some. V, J and clone size reflect that table, while D and trimming were determined from the DNA. Of 130,000 or so clones in the sample, about four fifths are singletons; the top ten hold roughly 1.5%. The data derive from a study of blood T cell repertoires in COVID-19. This receptor was identified in a human donor in a cohort sampled during active COVID-19. The sample comprised peripheral blood.

Here the CDR3 DNA reads TGTGCCAGCACCCGGACAGGGACTCGATACGAGCAGTACTTC. It specifies CASTRTGTRYEQYF. The V call is TRBV6-5, the J call TRBJ2-7; 8 nucleotides match TRBD1. CDR3 length: 14 residues. V trimming: 7 bases; J trimming: 4 bases; junction bases outside the gene matches: 9. Germline V gene data show CDR1 as MNHEY and CDR2 as SVGAGI.